Presented here are 13 T cell receptor beta chains from one specimen sequenced in a study of cytomegalovirus exposure and HLA in healthy donors. The PCR employed 60 Vbeta primers together with 13 Jbeta primers. The protocol was immunoSEQ multiplex PCR, while the TCRdb copy is restricted to in-frame clones and leaves out a portion. Here the sample spans about 180,000 clones, 60% to 80% being singletons. The material sequenced was PBMCs. The source is a man in his fifties or sixties in good health and CMV-seronegative.

The chain couples TRBV6-4 to TRBJ2-7; 7 nucleotides match TRBD2. Germline assignment: CDR1 MRHNA and CDR2 SNTAGT. The CDR3 covers 13 residues. Germline trimming cut 8 bases from V and 5 bases from J; bases unmatched to any gene: 9. CDR3 sequence (DNA): TGTGCCAGCTATTGGCTGACTAGCAACGAGCAGTACTTC. Its translation: CASYWLTSNEQYF.

CDR3 in amino acids: CATSDRVGDWADQPQHF. For the CDR3, the DNA is TGTGCCACGTCGGACAGGGTAGGGGATTGGGCGGATCAGCCCCAGCATTTT. The J gene is TRBJ1-5, the V gene TRBV28; TRBD1 aligns across 8 bases. Trimming removed 10 bases from V and 5 bases from J; junction bases left unmatched: 19. Germline CDR1 is MDHEN and CDR2 is SYDVKM. This CDR3 comprises 17 residues.

There are a few counts of this clone. This rearrangement joins TRBV9 to TRBJ2-3, with TRBD2 identical over 8 bases. V gave up 4 bases and J gave up 5 bases; unmatched junction bases: 12. Germline CDR1 SGDLS, CDR2 YYNGEE. The CDR3 spans 16 residues. The CDR3 nucleotides read TGTGCCAGCAGCCCACTCGGAGCGGGGGTTCGAGATACGCAGTATTTT. It yields the protein CASSPLGAGVRDTQYF.

The chain links TRBV5-1 to TRBJ2-2; D possibly corresponds to TRBD1 (5 bases). This CDR3 has 13 amino acids. CDR1 is SGHRS, CDR2 YFSETQ, per germline. The V gene lost 0 bases and the J gene lost 11 bases, with 11 bases spanning the gap. The CDR3 nucleotides read TGCGCCAGCAGCTTGGCCTCAGGGTATGAGCTGTTTTTT. This gives the protein CASSLASGYELFF.

J is TRBJ2-1 and V is TRBV7-2; 7 bases map to TRBD1. Per the germline V gene, CDR1 is SGHTA and CDR2 is FQGNSA. The J segment lost 5 bases and the V segment lost 2 bases, leaving 3 bases of the junction unmatched. CDR3 size: 14 residues. This CDR3 is CASSLSGGNNEQFF. In DNA form, the CDR3 reads TGTGCCAGCAGCTTATCAGGGGGTAACAATGAGCAGTTCTTC.

The chain recombines TRBV27 with TRBJ2-7, with a tentative D call TRBD1 (6 bases). The CDR3 is 13 residues long. V lost 8 bases to trimming and J lost 3 bases, with 14 bases between them. Looked up from germline, CDR1 is MNHEY and CDR2 is SMNVEV (reference sequence). The CDR3 protein is CASQAGEYYEQYF. The CDR3 region has the DNA TGTGCCAGCCAGGCAGGGGAGTACTACGAGCAGTACTTC.

The count of this clone is one. The rearrangement links TRBV14 to TRBJ2-2, with D possibly matching TRBD2 (6 bases). V lost 2 bases to trimming and J lost 4 bases, with 17 bases between them. There are 17 residues in the CDR3. CDR1 SGHDN and CDR2 FVKESK come from the germline V gene. Here the CDR3 reads CASSQKMGGLSTGELFF. The CDR3 DNA follows: TGTGCCAGCAGCCAAAAGATGGGAGGACTTTCCACCGGGGAGCTGTTTTTT.

The chain is built from TRBV18 and TRBJ2-5; 8 bases are shared with TRBD1. V shed 3 bases, J shed 1 base, and the junction held 1 base outside the gene matches. The germline V gene encodes CDR1 KGHSH and CDR2 LQKENI. The CDR3 is made up of 14 amino acids. The CDR3 reads CASSPGTGQETQYF. Written as DNA, the CDR3 is TGTGCCAGCTCACCGGGGACAGGCCAAGAGACCCAGTACTTC.

This chain connects TRBV6-4 to TRBJ2-3; D uncertain. The CDR3 sequence is 16 residues long. Trimming took 3 bases from V and 4 from J, leaving 17 bases between them. Germline-derived CDR1 and CDR2 are MRHNA and SNTAGT. The CDR3 loop is CASSDQMASASDTQYF. The CDR3 DNA is TGTGCCAGCAGTGATCAGATGGCTAGTGCATCAGATACGCAGTATTTT.

The chain employs TRBV28 and TRBJ2-3; TRBD2 might be the D (6 bases). Germline V gene lookup returns CDR1 MDHEN and CDR2 SYDVKM. V was shortened by 2 bases and J by 2 bases, with 11 bases between the two germline ends. The CDR3 has 15 residues. The CDR3 DNA reads TGTGCCAGCAGTTTACCCGGGAGATTCACAGATACGCAGTATTTT. It encodes CASSLPGRFTDTQYF.

The chain couples TRBV7-9 to TRBJ2-1, with a weak D call TRBD2 (7 bases). V shed 1 base and J shed 7 bases, with 17 bases lying between them. The CDR3 is 16 residues long. Germline V CDR1 and CDR2: SEHNR, FQNEAQ (reference sequence). CDR3 residues: CASSLGMWGGANEQFF. CDR3 sequence (DNA): TGTGCCAGCAGCTTAGGAATGTGGGGGGGCGCAAATGAGCAGTTCTTC. Looking up the rest from reference TRBV7-9 and TRBJ2-1 gives the full variable domain: DTGVSQNPRHKITKRGQNVTFRCDPISEHNRLYWYRQTLGQGPEFLTYFQNEAQLEKSRLLSDRFSAERPKGSFSTLEIQRTEQGDSAMYLCASSLGMWGGANEQFFGPGTRLTVL.

The chain couples TRBV5-4 to TRBJ2-5; unclear D gene. The germline V gene has CDR1 SGHNT and CDR2 YYREEE (reference sequence). The V end was cut by 4 bases, the J end by 11 bases, with 15 bases between. The CDR3 spans 12 residues. The CDR3 nucleotides are TGTGCCAGCAGCCCACCCGGCGGAGAGCAGTACTTC. Protein product: CASSPPGGEQYF.

This clone was seen a handful of times. The chain is built from TRBV19 and TRBJ2-1; D unresolved. The V gene's germline CDR1 is LNHDA and CDR2 SQIVND (reference sequence). The CDR3 loop spans 10 amino acids. V lost 10 bases to trimming and J lost 9 bases, with 10 bases between them. CDR3: CATNYPEQFF. The CDR3 bases are TGTGCCACGAACTATCCTGAGCAGTTCTTC.